A single sample is the source of the 5 T cell receptor beta chains below, sequenced in a study of shared clonotypes between healthy human individuals (dated by TCRdb to 2019 to 2021). Library preparation employed the immunoSEQ multiplex PCR assay. Held by TCRdb, this immuneACCESS table contains in-frame sequences only and omits some clones. Under half of the omission traces to an unresolved V gene where checked; the cause of the rest is unknown. Here the sample has around 2.1 million clones; 90% to 97% occur a single time. The ten largest clones take up approximately 0.13% of the sample. The sequencing input was naive CD4+ T cells sorted from blood. Sample cell subset or site, as interpreted from the label and publication: CD45RA+ positively selected. Receptors were obtained from a young man in good health.

This clone occurred once. V usage is TRBV28 and J usage is TRBJ2-7, with a possible D match to TRBD2 (5 bases). The germline V and J ends were trimmed by 6 bases and 2 bases, with 11 bases remaining between them. The CDR3 sequence is 13 residues long. The germline CDR1 and CDR2 sequences are MDHEN and SYDVKM. The CDR3 DNA follows: TGTGCCAGCAGCCCGGACTCGCCCTACGAGCAGTACTTC. Translation: CASSPDSPYEQYF. The full variable domain, completed using reference TRBV28 and TRBJ2-7, is DVKVTQSSRYLVKRTGEKVFLECVQDMDHENMFWYRQDPGLGLRLIYFSYDVKMKEKGDIPEGYSVSREKKERFSLILESASTNQTSMYLCASSPDSPYEQYFGPGTRLTVT.

V and J are TRBV10-1 and TRBJ2-7, with 12 bases matching TRBD2. The germline gives CDR1 WNHNN, CDR2 SYGVQD (reference sequence). This CDR3 comprises 19 residues. The V segment lost 2 bases and the J segment 1 base; nucleotides outside the gene matches: 12. The CDR3 DNA reads TGCGCCAGCAGTGAGGGCAAGGGACTAGCGGGCATCCGATCCTACGAGCAGTACTTC. Protein product: CASSEGKGLAGIRSYEQYF.

The chain links TRBV28 to TRBJ1-2; D gene ambiguous. The CDR3 length is 12 residues. The V gene's germline CDR1 is MDHEN and CDR2 SYDVKM. The V end lost 7 bases, the J end lost 0 bases, and 6 bases lay between the germline ends. The CDR3 region is CASKESNYGYTF. The CDR3 region has the DNA TGTGCCAGCAAAGAATCTAACTATGGCTACACCTTC.

This chain uses TRBV7-9 with TRBJ1-4; D may be TRBD1 (5 bases). Germline CDR1 and CDR2: SEHNR and FQNEAQ (reference sequence). Trimming took 5 bases from V and 7 from J, leaving 20 bases between them. CDR3 size: 16 residues. CDR3 in DNA: TGTGCCAGCAGCCCATCGGGGGGAAGGGCCGGTGAAAAACTGTTTTTT. As protein: CASSPSGGRAGEKLFF.

V usage is TRBV10-3 and J usage is TRBJ1-2; D is undetermined. Germline CDR1 and CDR2: ENHRY and SYGVKD. This CDR3 comprises 16 residues. V shed 2 bases and J shed 0 bases, with 13 bases lying between them. DNA for the CDR3: TGTGCCATCAGTGAGGCGGCAGCAACTACTAACTATGGCTACACCTTC. This sequence encodes CAISEAAATTNYGYTF.